This TCR beta chain is drawn from a study of Ad26.COV2.S vaccination and SARS-CoV-2 variants. V was clipped by 1 base and J by 7 bases, with 3 bases between them. The CDR3 extends over 11 amino acids. Method: immunoSEQ multiplex PCR; TCRdb's copy keeps in-frame clones and lacks some. The data hold a few hundred thousand clones, with roughly four fifths observed a single time. Treatment meaning: about 20 received Ad26.COV2.S at low or high dose, single or two shots; 5 received placebo; per-sample allocation not given. The investigators took samples on day 63 after the first vaccine or placebo injection.

The sequence was collected from a person aged 18 to 65 who received the Ad26.COV2.S COVID-19 vaccine or a placebo. Sequencing was performed on peripheral blood, taken in a trial of Ad26.COV2.S vaccine versus placebo. This chain links TRBV12-3 or TRBV12-4 with TRBJ2-3; no reliable D call. The CDR3 is CASSLGYTQYF. As DNA, the CDR3 is TGTGCCAGCAGTTTAGGGTATACGCAGTATTTT.